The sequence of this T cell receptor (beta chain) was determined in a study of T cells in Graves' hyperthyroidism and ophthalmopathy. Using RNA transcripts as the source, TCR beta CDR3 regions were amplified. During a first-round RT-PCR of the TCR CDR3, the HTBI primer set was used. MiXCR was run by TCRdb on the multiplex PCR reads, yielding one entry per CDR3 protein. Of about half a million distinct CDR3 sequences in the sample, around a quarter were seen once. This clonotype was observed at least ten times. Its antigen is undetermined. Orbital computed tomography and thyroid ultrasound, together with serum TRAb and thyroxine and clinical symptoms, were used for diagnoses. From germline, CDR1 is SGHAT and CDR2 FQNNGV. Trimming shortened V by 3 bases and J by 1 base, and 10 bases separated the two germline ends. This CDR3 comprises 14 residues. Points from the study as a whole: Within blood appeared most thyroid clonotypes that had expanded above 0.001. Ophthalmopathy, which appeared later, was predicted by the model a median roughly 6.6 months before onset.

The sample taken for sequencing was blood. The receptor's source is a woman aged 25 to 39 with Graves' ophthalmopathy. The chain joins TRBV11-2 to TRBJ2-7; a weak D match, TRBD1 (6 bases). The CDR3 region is CASSLEQGSYEQYF. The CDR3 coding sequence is TGTGCCAGCAGCTTGGAACAGGGTTCCTACGAGCAGTACTTC.